The clone carrying this T cell receptor beta chain occurred once. In the original analysis: Amplification of reference gene primers was used by the study to estimate nucleated cell counts. Repertoires were generated with immunoSEQ multiplex PCR, while TCRdb's copy carries only in-frame clones and drops some. That table gives V, J and clone size, and the DNA gave D and trimming. The sample holds about 90,000 clones, approximately 77% seen once. The entry originates in a study of blood T cell repertoires in COVID-19. Study details: Nucleic acid was either cDNA or gDNA, and it came from T cells, B-cell-depleted T cells, or PBMCs.

This CDR3 has 15 amino acids. V was shortened by 1 base and J by 6 bases, with 13 bases between the two germline ends. The germline V gene encodes CDR1 LNHNV and CDR2 YYDKDF (reference sequence). The clonotype was recovered from a woman over 75 with acute or convalescent COVID-19. The sample was peripheral blood. The gene calls are TRBV15 and TRBJ2-1, with D possibly being TRBD2 (6 bases). CDR3 amino acids: CATSRGRTSSNEQFF. The CDR3 DNA is TGTGCCACCAGCAGAGGACGTACTAGCAGCAATGAGCAGTTCTTC.